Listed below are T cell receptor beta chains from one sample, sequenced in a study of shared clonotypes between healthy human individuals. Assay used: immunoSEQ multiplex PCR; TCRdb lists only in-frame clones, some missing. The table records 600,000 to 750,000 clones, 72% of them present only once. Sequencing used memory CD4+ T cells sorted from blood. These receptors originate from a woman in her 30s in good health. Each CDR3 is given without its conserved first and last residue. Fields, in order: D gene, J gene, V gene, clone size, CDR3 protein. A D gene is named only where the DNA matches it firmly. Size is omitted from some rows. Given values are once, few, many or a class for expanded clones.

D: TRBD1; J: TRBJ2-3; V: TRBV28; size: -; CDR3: ASSFAGTGGHKADTQY
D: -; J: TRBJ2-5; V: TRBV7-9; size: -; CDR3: ASTLPPQETQY
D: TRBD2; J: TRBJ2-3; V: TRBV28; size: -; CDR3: ASSFPWRERTDTQY
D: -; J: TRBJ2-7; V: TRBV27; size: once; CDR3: ASSASSRWGKISYEQY
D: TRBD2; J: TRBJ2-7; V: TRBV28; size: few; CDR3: ASSLGLALEQY
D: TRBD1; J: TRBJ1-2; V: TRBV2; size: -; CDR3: ASSDLLGQGHYGYT
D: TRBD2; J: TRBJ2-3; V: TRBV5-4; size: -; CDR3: ASSLVLAVTDTQY
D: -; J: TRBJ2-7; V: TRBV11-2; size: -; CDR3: ASSQSPSSFSYEQY
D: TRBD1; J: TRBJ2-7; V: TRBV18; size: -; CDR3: ASSPRQGLYEQY
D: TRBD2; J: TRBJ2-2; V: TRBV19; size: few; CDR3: ASSILAGGPRSTGELF
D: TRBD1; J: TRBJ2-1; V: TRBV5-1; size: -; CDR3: ASTPGDRDYNEQF
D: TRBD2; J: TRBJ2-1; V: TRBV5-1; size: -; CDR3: ASSLVVAGGNEQF
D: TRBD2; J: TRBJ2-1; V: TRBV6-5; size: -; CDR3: ASSFLLAGGPNEQF
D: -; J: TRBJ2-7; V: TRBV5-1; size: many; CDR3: ASSPGQPGSYEQY
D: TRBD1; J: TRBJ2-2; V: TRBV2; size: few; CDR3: ASRRTGGRGTGELF
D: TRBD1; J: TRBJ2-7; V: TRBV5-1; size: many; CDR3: ASSLSRGTGVHEQY
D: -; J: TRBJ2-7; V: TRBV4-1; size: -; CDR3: ASSQDRSQRAYEQY
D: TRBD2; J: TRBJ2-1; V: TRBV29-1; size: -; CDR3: SVDPLAGFYNEQF
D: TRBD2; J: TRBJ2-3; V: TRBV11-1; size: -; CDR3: ASSLAPGLAGDTQY
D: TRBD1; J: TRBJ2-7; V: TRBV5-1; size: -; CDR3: ASSSNLGQGGEQY
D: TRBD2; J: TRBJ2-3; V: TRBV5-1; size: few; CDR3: ASSFRLAGDTQY
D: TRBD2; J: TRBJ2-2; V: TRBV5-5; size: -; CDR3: ASSLGLAGGPNTGELF
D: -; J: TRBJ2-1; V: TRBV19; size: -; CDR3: ASSIGGMLGEQF
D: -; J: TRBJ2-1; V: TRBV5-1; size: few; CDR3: ASTESYNEQF
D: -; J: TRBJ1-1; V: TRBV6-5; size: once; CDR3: ASSGGWDEAF
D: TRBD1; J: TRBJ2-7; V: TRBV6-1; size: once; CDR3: ASSERQGYEQY
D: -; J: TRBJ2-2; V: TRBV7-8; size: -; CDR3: ASSLLTNTGELF
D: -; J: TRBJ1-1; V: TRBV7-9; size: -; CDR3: ASSLLTGNTEAF
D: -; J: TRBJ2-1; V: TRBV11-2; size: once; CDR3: ASSPARGRVDNEQF
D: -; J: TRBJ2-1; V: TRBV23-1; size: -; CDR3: ARLRSSYNEQF
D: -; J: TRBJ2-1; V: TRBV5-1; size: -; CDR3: ASSISGTPYNEQF
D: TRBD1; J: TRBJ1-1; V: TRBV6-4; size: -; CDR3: ASVRDSRSTEAF
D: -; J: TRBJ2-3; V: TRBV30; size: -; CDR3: AWGRDFTSTDTQY
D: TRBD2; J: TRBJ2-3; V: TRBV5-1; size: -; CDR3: ASSLGASGVTDTQY
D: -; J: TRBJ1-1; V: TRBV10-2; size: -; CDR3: ASIEGGRVTEAF
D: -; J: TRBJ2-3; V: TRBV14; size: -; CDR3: ASSPRSRSTDTQY
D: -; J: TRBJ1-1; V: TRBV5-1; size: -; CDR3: ASSPPGGAGPEAF
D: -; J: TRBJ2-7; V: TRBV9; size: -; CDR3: ASSVAPDMSYEQY
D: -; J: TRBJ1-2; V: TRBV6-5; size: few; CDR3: ASNRGAYGYT
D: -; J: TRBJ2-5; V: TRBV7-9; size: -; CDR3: ASSLVRGSETQY
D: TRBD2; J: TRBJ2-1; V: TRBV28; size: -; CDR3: ASSPWTSSYNEQF
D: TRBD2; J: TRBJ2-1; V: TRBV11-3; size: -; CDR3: ASSLGGKANEQF
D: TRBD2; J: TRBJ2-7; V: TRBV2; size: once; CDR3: ASSDSSGRVGEQY
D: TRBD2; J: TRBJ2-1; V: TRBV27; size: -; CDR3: ASSLSVIAGVKGEQF
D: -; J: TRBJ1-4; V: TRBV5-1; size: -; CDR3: ASSLRSGTNEKLF
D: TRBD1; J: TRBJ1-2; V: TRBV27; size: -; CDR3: ASRRLTGDYGYT
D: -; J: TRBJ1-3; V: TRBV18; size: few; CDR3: ASSPQLDSGNTIY
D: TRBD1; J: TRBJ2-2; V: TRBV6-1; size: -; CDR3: ASTGQGAGGELF